The 25 T cell receptor beta chains presented below share a single source sample, sequenced in a study of T cells in Graves' hyperthyroidism and ophthalmopathy. There were TCR beta CDR3 regions amplified from RNA transcripts. HTBI primers drove first-round RT-PCR of the TCR CDR3. One entry per CDR3 protein, called by TCRdb with MiXCR from the multiplex PCR reads. The sample has about 400,000 distinct CDR3 sequences, approximately 25% seen once. The specimen sequenced was blood. The receptors derive from a man aged 45-65 years with Graves' hyperthyroidism.

This clonotype has a handful of counts. V usage is TRBV7-9 and J usage is TRBJ2-1; 14 positions match TRBD2. The CDR3 spans 17 residues. V gave up 5 bases and J gave up 8 bases; unmatched junction bases: 11. Germline V gene data show CDR1 as SEHNR and CDR2 as FQNEAQ (reference sequence). Here the CDR3 reads CASSRQDGTSGRHEQFF. In DNA form, the CDR3 reads TGTGCCAGCAGCCGCCAAGATGGGACTAGCGGGAGACATGAGCAGTTCTTC.

The chain joins TRBV6-2 or TRBV6-3 to TRBJ2-1; a weak D match, TRBD2 (6 bases). Per germline, CDR1 MNHEY and CDR2 SVGEGT. The CDR3 is 13 residues long. The germline V and J ends were trimmed by 0 bases and 6 bases, with 6 bases remaining between them. The chain's CDR3 is CASSYSSGNEQFF. The CDR3 DNA follows: TGTGCCAGCAGTTACTCTAGCGGCAATGAGCAGTTCTTC.

A few counts support this clonotype. V is TRBV13 and J is TRBJ1-1; 7 bases are shared with TRBD1. V lost 3 bases to trimming and J lost 2 bases; unmatched junction nucleotides: 6. Germline CDR1 is PRHDT and CDR2 is FYEKMQ (reference sequence). The CDR3 length is 15 residues. The CDR3 loop is CASSFRQGINTEAFF. CDR3 in DNA: TGTGCCAGCAGCTTTCGACAGGGCATTAACACTGAAGCTTTCTTT.

This clonotype was found a few times. The chain recombines TRBV18 with TRBJ2-7; 10 bases are a match to TRBD1. The CDR3 runs 14 residues. Trimming took 3 bases from V and 6 from J; bases not matched to a gene: 5. The germline gives CDR1 KGHSH, CDR2 LQKENI. The CDR3 DNA is TGTGCCAGCTCACCCGGGACAGGGGTTGCCGAGCAGTACTTC. Translated: CASSPGTGVAEQYF.

There are many counts of this clonotype. The V gene is TRBV7-2, the J gene TRBJ2-7; 7 bases map to TRBD1. V shed 5 bases, J shed 6 bases, and the junction held 13 bases outside the gene matches. CDR1 and CDR2 (germline): SGHTA, FQGNSA. The CDR3 sequence is 15 residues long. The CDR3 coding sequence is TGTGCCAGCAGCCCCCGGGACAGAGGATGGGGCGAGCAGTACTTC. Translated: CASSPRDRGWGEQYF.

This clonotype was seen more than once but under ten times. V gene TRBV6-1 combines with J gene TRBJ2-7; 7 positions agree with TRBD2. J gave up 5 bases and V 6 bases, and 10 bases lay outside the gene matches. The germline CDR1 and CDR2 sequences are MNHNS and SASEGT. There are 14 residues in the CDR3. The CDR3 DNA follows: TGTGCCAGCAGCCCTCGTAGCGGGTTTGACGAGCAGTACTTC. Its protein is CASSPRSGFDEQYF.

This clonotype was counted between two and nine times. The genes are TRBV20-1 and TRBJ1-5; unclear D gene. The CDR3 contains 13 residues. From germline, CDR1 is DFQATT and CDR2 SNEGSKA (reference sequence). The V and J ends lost 3 bases and 3 bases respectively, with 9 bases between them. The CDR3 nucleotides read TGCAGTGCTAGGGAGGGTCACAATCAGCCCCAGCATTTT. Translating gives CSAREGHNQPQHF.

The CDR3 DNA follows: TGCAGTGCTAGAGGACTAGTCAATGAGCAGTTCTTC. Encoded protein: CSARGLVNEQFF. The chain joins TRBV20-1 to TRBJ2-1; D is perhaps TRBD2 (6 bases). V gave up 1 base and J gave up 6 bases, with 7 bases separating them. The CDR3 sequence is 12 residues long. Germline CDR1 reads DFQATT; CDR2 reads SNEGSKA (reference sequence).

V gene TRBV24-1 combines with J gene TRBJ1-5, with TRBD1 matching 8 bases. This CDR3 has 16 residues. V trimming: 3 bases; J trimming: 3 bases; junction bases outside the gene matches: 6. Germline lookup yields CDR1 KGHDR and CDR2 SFDVKD. The DNA of the CDR3 is TGTGCCACCAGTGATGTTCGGACAGGGAACAATCAGCCCCAGCATTTT. Amino acids: CATSDVRTGNNQPQHF.

This clonotype was detected only a few times. CDR3 DNA: TGTGCCCTCGGGACCCCATACTCCTACGAGCAGTACTTC. Amino acid sequence: CALGTPYSYEQYF. The chain carries TRBV10-3 and TRBJ2-7; the D gene could be TRBD1 or TRBD2 (5 bases each). Germline lookup yields CDR1 ENHRY and CDR2 SYGVKD. CDR3 length: 13 amino acids. V shed 11 bases and J shed 0 bases, with 14 bases lying between them.

CDR3 protein: CASSLGTGQAGELFF. DNA of the CDR3: TGCGCCAGCAGCCTAGGGACAGGCCAAGCCGGGGAGCTGTTTTTT. The chain is built from TRBV5-1 and TRBJ2-2; 8 positions agree with TRBD1. This CDR3 contains 15 residues. The germline gives CDR1 SGHRS, CDR2 YFSETQ. V trimming: 4 bases; J trimming: 6 bases; junction bases outside the gene matches: 8.

In its sample, this clonotype was seen a few times. The gene calls are TRBV24-1 and TRBJ1-2; weak D call: TRBD1 (6 bases). Trimming removed 4 bases from V and 4 bases from J, with 15 bases in between. Per germline, CDR1 KGHDR and CDR2 SFDVKD. CDR3 length: 15 residues. The CDR3, as DNA: TGTGCCACCAGTGAAGGGGTACAGGGTTTCTATGGCTACACCTTC. Protein: CATSEGVQGFYGYTF.

This clonotype was found once. The chain carries TRBV10-2 and TRBJ1-2; D gene ambiguous. Trimming left V 2 bases short and J 7 bases short, with 11 bases between. Germline CDR1 reads WSHSY; CDR2 reads SAAADI. The CDR3 spans 13 residues. CDR3 sequence (DNA): TGCGCCAGCAGTGAGCCCGCGGCTACTGGCTACACCTTC. This encodes CASSEPAATGYTF.

The gene calls are TRBV9 and TRBJ2-5; 11 positions agree with TRBD2. The CDR3 consists of 16 residues. Per the germline V gene, CDR1 is SGDLS and CDR2 is YYNGEE. J lost 5 bases, V lost 0 bases, and 6 bases had no gene match. In nucleotides, the CDR3 is TGTGCCAGCAGCGTAGGGATAACTAGCGGGAGTGAGACCCAGTACTTC. This gives the protein CASSVGITSGSETQYF.

V gene TRBV5-1 combines with J gene TRBJ2-7; TRBD2 agrees at 11 bases. CDR3 length equals 14 residues. Germline trimming cut 7 bases from V and 5 bases from J; bases unmatched to any gene: 8. Germline V CDR1 and CDR2: SGHRS, YFSETQ. CDR3 DNA: TGCGCCAGCCGCCCGGGACTAGCGGTCCACGAGCAGTACTTC. Translating it yields CASRPGLAVHEQYF.

Ten or more counts support this clonotype. J is TRBJ2-7 and V is TRBV7-9; TRBD1 aligns across 11 bases. Losses at the gene ends were 3 bases for V and 5 bases for J; bases not matched to a gene: 6. CDR1 is SEHNR, CDR2 FQNEAQ, per germline (reference sequence). The CDR3 runs 15 residues. The CDR3 region is CASSLAGTGGNEQYF. The CDR3 nucleotides read TGTGCCAGCAGCTTGGCCGGGACAGGGGGTAACGAGCAGTACTTC.

This clonotype was picked up a small number of times. The rearrangement joins TRBV25-1 to TRBJ2-5; 7 bases line up with TRBD2. The CDR3 has 16 amino acids. The V and J ends lost 1 base and 5 bases, in that order; junction bases with no gene match: 10. CDR1 is MGHDK, CDR2 SYGVNS, per germline. This chain's CDR3 is CASSELGGSHGETQYF. The DNA of the CDR3 is TGTGCCAGCAGTGAATTGGGAGGGAGTCACGGGGAGACCCAGTACTTC.

This clonotype has a count of ten or more. DNA of the CDR3: TGTGCCAGCAGTGAATGGGTGGCTAGCGGGACTAACTCCTACGAGCAGTACTTC. It encodes CASSEWVASGTNSYEQYF. The chain combines TRBV6-1 with TRBJ2-7; TRBD2 agrees at 9 bases. This CDR3 contains 18 residues. With 2 bases clipped from V and 0 bases from J, the junction kept 11 bases outside the gene matches. Germline lookup yields CDR1 MNHNS and CDR2 SASEGT.

This chain joins TRBV5-1 and TRBJ1-1; maybe TRBD1 (5 bases). This CDR3 has 17 residues. Trimming removed 3 bases from V and 1 base from J, with 19 bases in between. Germline lookup yields CDR1 SGHRS and CDR2 YFSETQ. The CDR3 protein is CASSSTLRGRGNTEAFF. DNA for the CDR3: TGCGCCAGCAGCTCAACTTTACGGGGACGGGGGAACACTGAAGCTTTCTTT.

At least ten counts were recorded for this clonotype. The V and J genes are TRBV28 and TRBJ2-5; 10 nucleotides align to TRBD1. The CDR3 covers 14 residues. The junction had 6 bases not matched to a gene; V was cut back by 5 bases and J by 6 bases. Germline loops: CDR1 MDHEN, CDR2 SYDVKM. The CDR3 DNA is TGTGCCAGCAGTCGGACAGGGGGTAGGAAGACCCAGTACTTC. Amino acid sequence: CASSRTGGRKTQYF.

V is TRBV6-1 and J is TRBJ2-7, with a possible D match to TRBD2 (5 bases). Germline assignment: CDR1 MNHNS and CDR2 SASEGT. CDR3 length: 12 residues. Trimming took 7 bases from V and 3 from J, leaving 10 bases between them. Here the CDR3 reads CASTGVGYEQYF. The CDR3 bases are TGTGCCAGCACCGGGGTAGGCTACGAGCAGTACTTC.

This rearrangement joins TRBV9 to TRBJ2-3; D gene unclear. Germline-derived CDR1 and CDR2 are SGDLS and YYNGEE. V was cut by 2 bases and J by 5 bases, with 12 bases left in between. CDR3 length equals 14 residues. In nucleotides, the CDR3 is TGTGCCAGCAGCGTGGATCTTAGTGAAGATACGCAGTATTTT. It yields the protein CASSVDLSEDTQYF.

This clonotype was observed many times. This chain joins TRBV3-1 and TRBJ2-1; D is unclear. This CDR3 region has 13 residues. Trimming cost V 4 bases and J 2 bases, with 6 bases left between them. Germline V gene data show CDR1 as LGHDT and CDR2 as YNNKEL (reference sequence). The CDR3 is CASSLAPYNEQFF. The CDR3 DNA reads TGTGCCAGCAGCCTAGCTCCCTACAATGAGCAGTTCTTC.

At least ten counts were recorded for this clonotype. This chain uses TRBV28 with TRBJ2-7, with 7 bases lining up with TRBD2. From germline, CDR1 is MDHEN and CDR2 SYDVKM. This CDR3 is 14 amino acids long. The V segment lost 6 bases and the J segment 2 bases; nucleotides outside the gene matches: 7. The CDR3 loop is CASSVGGRAYEQYF. The CDR3 coding sequence is TGTGCCAGCAGCGTGGGGGGGAGAGCCTACGAGCAGTACTTC.

At least ten counts were recorded for this clonotype. The chain is built from TRBV2 and TRBJ2-7; 7 bases are a match to TRBD2. Per germline, CDR1 SNHLY and CDR2 FYNNEI. V trimming: 8 bases; J trimming: 4 bases; junction bases outside the gene matches: 8. This CDR3 has 13 amino acids. The CDR3 region is CASGLGVGYEQYF. DNA of the CDR3: TGTGCCAGCGGACTAGGAGTAGGTTACGAGCAGTACTTC.